This entry describes one T cell receptor beta chain. What it binds is not known. This specimen comes from a study of shared clonotypes between healthy human individuals. The protocol was immunoSEQ multiplex PCR, while the TCRdb copy is restricted to in-frame clones and leaves out a portion. Of 2 million to 2.5 million clones detected, 92% appear once; the ten largest clones hold 0.37%. CDR3 length equals 16 residues. Trimming removed 0 bases at V and 1 base at J, with 13 bases between. CDR1 and CDR2 (germline): SGHRS, YFSETQ. Study-wide results and limits: Sampling was confined to blood; repertoires within tissues likely differ.

This chain uses TRBV5-1 with TRBJ2-5; D unclear. The receptor comes from a man in his late teens or twenties in good health. Some clones in this sample may be carry-over from other donors' samples. The sample comprised naive CD4+ T cells from PBMCs. The subset: CD45RA+ positively selected. CDR3 protein: CASSLVPGNSQETQYF. CDR3 nucleotides: TGCGCCAGCAGCTTGGTACCCGGAAACAGCCAAGAGACCCAGTACTTC.